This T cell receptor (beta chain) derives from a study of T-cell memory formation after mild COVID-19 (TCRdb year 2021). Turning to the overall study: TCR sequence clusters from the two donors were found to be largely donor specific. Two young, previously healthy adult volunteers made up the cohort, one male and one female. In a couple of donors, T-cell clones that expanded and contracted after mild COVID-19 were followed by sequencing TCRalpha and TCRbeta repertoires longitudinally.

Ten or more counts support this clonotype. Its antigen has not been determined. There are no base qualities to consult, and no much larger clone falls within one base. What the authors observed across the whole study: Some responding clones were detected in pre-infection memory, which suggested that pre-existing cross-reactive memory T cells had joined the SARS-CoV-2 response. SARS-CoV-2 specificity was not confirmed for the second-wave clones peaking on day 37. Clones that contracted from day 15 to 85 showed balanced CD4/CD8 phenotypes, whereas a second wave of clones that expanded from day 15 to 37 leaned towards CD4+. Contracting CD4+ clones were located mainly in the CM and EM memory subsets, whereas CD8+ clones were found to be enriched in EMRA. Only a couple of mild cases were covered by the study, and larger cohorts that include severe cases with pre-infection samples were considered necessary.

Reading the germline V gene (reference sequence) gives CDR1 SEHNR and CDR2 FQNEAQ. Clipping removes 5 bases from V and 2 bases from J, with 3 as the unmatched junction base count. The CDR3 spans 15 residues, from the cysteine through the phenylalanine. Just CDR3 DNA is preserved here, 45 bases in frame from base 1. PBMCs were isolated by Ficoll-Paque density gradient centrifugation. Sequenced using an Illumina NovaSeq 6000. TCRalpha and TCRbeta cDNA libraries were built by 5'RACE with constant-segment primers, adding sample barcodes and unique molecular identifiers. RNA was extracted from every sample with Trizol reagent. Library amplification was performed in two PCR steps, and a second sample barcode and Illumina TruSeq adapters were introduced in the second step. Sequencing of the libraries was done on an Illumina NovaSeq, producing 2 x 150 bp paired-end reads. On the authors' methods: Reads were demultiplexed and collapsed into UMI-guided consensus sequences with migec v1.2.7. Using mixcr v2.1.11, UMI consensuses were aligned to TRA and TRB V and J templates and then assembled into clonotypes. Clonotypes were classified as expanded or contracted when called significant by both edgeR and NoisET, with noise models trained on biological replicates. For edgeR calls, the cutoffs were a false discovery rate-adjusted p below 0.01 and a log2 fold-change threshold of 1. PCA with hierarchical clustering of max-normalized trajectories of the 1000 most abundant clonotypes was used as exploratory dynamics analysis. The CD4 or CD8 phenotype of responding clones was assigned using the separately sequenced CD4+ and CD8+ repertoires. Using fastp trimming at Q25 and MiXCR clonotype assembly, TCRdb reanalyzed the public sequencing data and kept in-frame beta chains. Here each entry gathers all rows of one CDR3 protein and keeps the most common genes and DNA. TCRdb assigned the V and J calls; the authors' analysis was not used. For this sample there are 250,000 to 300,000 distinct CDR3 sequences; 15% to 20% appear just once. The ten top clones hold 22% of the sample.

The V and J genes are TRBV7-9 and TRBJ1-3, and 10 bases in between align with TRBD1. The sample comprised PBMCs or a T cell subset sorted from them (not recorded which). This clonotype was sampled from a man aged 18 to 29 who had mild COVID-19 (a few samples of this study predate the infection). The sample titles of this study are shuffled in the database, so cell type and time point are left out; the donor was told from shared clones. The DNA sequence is TGTGCCAGCAGCCTGACAGGGGGCACTGGAAACACCATATATTTT. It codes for CASSLTGGTGNTIYF.